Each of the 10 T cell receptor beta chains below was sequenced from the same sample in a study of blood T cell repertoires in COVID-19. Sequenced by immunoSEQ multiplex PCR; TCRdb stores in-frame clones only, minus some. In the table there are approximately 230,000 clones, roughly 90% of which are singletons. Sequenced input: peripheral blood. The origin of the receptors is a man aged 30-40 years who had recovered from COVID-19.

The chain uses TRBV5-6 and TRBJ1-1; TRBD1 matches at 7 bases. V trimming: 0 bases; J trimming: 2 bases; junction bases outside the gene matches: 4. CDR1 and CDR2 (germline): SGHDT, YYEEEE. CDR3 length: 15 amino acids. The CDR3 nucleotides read TGTGCCAGCAGCTTGGCCCGACAGGGCAACACTGAAGCTTTCTTT. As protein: CASSLARQGNTEAFF.

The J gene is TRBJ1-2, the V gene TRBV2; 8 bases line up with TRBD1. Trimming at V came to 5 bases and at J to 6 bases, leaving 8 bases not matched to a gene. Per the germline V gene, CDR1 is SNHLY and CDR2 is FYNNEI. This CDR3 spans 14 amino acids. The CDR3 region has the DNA TGTGCCAGCAGTAACAGACAGGGGTGGGATGGCTACACCTTC. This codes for CASSNRQGWDGYTF.

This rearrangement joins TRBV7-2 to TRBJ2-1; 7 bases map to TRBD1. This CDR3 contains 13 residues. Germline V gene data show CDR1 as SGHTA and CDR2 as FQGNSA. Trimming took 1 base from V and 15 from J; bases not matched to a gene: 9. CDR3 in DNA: TGTGCCAGCAGCTTAGAGGCTTGGGACAGCCGGTTCTTC. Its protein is CASSLEAWDSRFF.

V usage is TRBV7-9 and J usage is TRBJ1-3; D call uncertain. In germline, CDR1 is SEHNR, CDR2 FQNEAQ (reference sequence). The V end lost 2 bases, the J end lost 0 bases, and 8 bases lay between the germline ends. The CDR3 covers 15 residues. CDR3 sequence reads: CASSLSVSSGNTIYF. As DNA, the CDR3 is TGTGCCAGCAGCTTATCCGTTAGCTCTGGAAACACCATATATTTT. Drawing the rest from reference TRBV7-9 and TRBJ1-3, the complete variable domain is DTGVSQNPRHKITKRGQNVTFRCDPISEHNRLYWYRQTLGQGPEFLTYFQNEAQLEKSRLLSDRFSAERPKGSFSTLEIQRTEQGDSAMYLCASSLSVSSGNTIYFGEGSWLTVV.

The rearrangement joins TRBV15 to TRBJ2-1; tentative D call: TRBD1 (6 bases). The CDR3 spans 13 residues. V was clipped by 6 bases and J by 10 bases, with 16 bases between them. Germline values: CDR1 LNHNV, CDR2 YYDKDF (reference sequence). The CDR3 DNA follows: TGTGCCACCAGGGATGCCTACAGGGACGAGCAGTTCTTC. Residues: CATRDAYRDEQFF.

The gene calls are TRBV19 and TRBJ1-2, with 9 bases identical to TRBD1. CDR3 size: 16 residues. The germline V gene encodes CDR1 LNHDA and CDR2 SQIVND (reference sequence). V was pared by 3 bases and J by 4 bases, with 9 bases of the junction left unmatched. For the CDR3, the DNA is TGTGCCAGTAGTATTCGGTGGACAGGGGCTGGCTATGGCTACACCTTC. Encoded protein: CASSIRWTGAGYGYTF. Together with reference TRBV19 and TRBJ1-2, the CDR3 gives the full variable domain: DGGITQSPKYLFRKEGQNVTLSCEQNLNHDAMYWYRQDPGQGLRLIYYSQIVNDFQKGDIAEGYSVSREKKESFPLTVTSAQKNPTAFYLCASSIRWTGAGYGYTFGSGTRLTVV.

CDR3 residues: CASSSPLRQGNYGYTF. CDR3 in DNA: TGTGCCAGCAGTTCCCCTCTTCGACAGGGGAACTATGGCTACACCTTC. This chain links TRBV28 with TRBJ1-2; 8 nucleotides match TRBD1. V gave up 4 bases and J gave up 2 bases; unmatched junction bases: 9. The length of the CDR3 is 16 residues. Germline lookup yields CDR1 MDHEN and CDR2 SYDVKM.

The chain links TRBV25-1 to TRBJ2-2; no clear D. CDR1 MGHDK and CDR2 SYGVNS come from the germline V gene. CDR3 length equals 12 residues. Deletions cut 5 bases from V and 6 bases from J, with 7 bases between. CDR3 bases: TGTGCCAGCAGTACCTACGCCGGGGAGCTGTTTTTT. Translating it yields CASSTYAGELFF.

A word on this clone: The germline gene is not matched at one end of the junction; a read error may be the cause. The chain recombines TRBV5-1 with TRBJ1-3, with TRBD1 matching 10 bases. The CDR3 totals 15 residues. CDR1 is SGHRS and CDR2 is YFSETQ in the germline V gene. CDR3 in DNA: TGCGCCAGCAGCGGCGGGACAGGGGCTGGGAACACCATATATTTT. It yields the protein CASSGGTGAGNTIYF.

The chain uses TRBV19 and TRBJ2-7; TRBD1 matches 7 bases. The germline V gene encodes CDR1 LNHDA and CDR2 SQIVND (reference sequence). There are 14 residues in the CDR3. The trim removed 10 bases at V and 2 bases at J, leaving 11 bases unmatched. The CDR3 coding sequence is TGTGCCACCAAGGGGGCAGCCCAACCCTACGAGCAGTACTTC. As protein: CATKGAAQPYEQYF.